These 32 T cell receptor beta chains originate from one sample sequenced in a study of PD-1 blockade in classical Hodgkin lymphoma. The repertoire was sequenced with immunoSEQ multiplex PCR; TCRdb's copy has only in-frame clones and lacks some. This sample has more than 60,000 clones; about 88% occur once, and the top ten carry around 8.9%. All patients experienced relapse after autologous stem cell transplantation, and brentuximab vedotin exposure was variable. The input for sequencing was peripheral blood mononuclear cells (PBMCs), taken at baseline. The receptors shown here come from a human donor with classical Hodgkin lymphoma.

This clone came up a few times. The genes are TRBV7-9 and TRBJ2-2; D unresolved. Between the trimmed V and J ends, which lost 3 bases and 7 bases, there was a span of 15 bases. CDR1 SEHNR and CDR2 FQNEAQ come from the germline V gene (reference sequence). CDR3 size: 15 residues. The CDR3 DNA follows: TGTGCCAGCAGCTTGCCTTCTTCTCACAACGGGGAGCTGTTTTTT. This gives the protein CASSLPSSHNGELFF.

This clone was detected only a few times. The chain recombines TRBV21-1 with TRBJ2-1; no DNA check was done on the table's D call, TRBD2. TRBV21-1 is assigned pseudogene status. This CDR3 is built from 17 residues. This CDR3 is CASSPSGGPGPTDEQFF. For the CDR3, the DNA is TGTGCCAGCAGCCCCAGCGGGGGGCCGGGTCCTACCGATGAGCAGTTCTTC.

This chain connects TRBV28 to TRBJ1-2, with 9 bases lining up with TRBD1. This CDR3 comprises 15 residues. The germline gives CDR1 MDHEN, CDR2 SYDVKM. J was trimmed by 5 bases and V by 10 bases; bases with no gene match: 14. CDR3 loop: CAIIGPGQGDYGYTF. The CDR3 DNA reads TGTGCCATCATCGGTCCGGGACAGGGAGATTATGGCTACACCTTC.

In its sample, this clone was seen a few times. Written as DNA, the CDR3 is TGTGCCAGCAGCTTGTCCAGTGTGAACACTGAAGCTTTCTTT. Amino acid sequence: CASSLSSVNTEAFF. This chain uses TRBV11-2 with TRBJ1-1; D is unresolved. From germline, CDR1 is SGHAT and CDR2 FQNNGV. The CDR3 loop spans 14 amino acids. V was cut by 3 bases and J by 0 bases, with 8 bases left in between.

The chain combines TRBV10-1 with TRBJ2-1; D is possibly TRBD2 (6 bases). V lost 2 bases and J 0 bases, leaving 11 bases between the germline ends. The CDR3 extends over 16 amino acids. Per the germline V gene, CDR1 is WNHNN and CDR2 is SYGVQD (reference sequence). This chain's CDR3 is CASSEGSGDSYNEQFF. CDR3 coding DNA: TGCGCCAGCAGTGAGGGTAGCGGAGACTCCTACAATGAGCAGTTCTTC.

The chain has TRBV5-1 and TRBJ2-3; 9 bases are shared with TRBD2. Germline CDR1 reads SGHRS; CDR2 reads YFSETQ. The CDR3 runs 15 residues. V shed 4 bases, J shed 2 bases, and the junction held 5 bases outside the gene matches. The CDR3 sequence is CASSTLAGDTDTQYF. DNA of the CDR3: TGCGCCAGCAGCACTTTAGCGGGGGACACAGATACGCAGTATTTT.

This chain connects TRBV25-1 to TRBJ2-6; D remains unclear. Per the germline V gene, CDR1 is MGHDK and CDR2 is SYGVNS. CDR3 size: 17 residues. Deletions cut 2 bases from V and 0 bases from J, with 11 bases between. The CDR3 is CASSEIAPDSGANVLTF. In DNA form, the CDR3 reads TGTGCCAGCAGTGAAATTGCACCGGACTCTGGGGCCAACGTCCTGACTTTC.

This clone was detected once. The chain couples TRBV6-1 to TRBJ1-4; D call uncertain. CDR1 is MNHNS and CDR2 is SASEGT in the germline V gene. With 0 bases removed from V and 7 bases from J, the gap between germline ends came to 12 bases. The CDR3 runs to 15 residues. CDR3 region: CASSEARASFEKLFF. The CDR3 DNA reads TGTGCCAGCAGTGAAGCTAGGGCGTCTTTTGAAAAACTGTTTTTT.

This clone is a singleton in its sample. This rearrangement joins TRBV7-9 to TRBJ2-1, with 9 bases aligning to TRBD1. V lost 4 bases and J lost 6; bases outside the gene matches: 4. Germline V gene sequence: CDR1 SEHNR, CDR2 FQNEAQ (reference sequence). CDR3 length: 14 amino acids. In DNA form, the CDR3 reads TGTGCCAGCAGCTCTGGGACAGGGTCCAATGAGCAGTTCTTC. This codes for CASSSGTGSNEQFF. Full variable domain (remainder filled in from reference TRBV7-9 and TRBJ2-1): DTGVSQNPRHKITKRGQNVTFRCDPISEHNRLYWYRQTLGQGPEFLTYFQNEAQLEKSRLLSDRFSAERPKGSFSTLEIQRTEQGDSAMYLCASSSGTGSNEQFFGPGTRLTVL.

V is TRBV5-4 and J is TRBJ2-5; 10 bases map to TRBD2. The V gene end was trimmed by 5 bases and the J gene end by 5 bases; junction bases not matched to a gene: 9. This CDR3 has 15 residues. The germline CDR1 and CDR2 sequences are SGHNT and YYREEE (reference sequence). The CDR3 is CASREILAGVETQYF. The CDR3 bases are TGTGCCAGCAGGGAAATTCTAGCGGGAGTTGAGACCCAGTACTTC.

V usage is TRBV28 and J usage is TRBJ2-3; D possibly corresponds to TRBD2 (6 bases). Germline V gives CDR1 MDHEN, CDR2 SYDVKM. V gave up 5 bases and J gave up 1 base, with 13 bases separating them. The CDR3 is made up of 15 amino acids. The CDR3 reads CASSPLGEGTDTQYF. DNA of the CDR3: TGTGCCAGCAGTCCCTTGGGGGAGGGCACAGATACGCAGTATTTT. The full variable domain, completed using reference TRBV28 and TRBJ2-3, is DVKVTQSSRYLVKRTGEKVFLECVQDMDHENMFWYRQDPGLGLRLIYFSYDVKMKEKGDIPEGYSVSREKKERFSLILESASTNQTSMYLCASSPLGEGTDTQYFGPGTRLTVL.

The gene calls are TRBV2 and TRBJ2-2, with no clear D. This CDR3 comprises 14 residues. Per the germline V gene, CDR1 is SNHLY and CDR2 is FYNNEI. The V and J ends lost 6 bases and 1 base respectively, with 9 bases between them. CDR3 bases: TGTGCCAGCAGCCCCGACCTGAACACCGGGGAGCTGTTTTTT. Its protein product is CASSPDLNTGELFF.

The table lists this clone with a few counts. The DNA for the CDR3 is TGTGCCAGCAGCGACTCCTACGAGCAGTACTTC. Translated, it gives CASSDSYEQYF. The chain combines TRBV7-9 with TRBJ2-7; D is ambiguous. V lost 5 bases to trimming and J lost 0 bases, with 2 bases between them. The V gene's germline CDR1 is SEHNR and CDR2 FQNEAQ (reference sequence). The CDR3 spans 11 residues.

CDR3 bases: TGTGCCAGCAGCTTAGGCGGGAGTAGGTCCTACGAGCAGTACTTC. Its translation is CASSLGGSRSYEQYF. The gene calls are TRBV7-9 and TRBJ2-7, with TRBD2 matching over 7 bases. Unmatched junction bases numbered 4, after V lost 1 base and J lost 1 base. Germline V gene lookup returns CDR1 SEHNR and CDR2 FQNEAQ (reference sequence). The length of the CDR3 is 15 residues.

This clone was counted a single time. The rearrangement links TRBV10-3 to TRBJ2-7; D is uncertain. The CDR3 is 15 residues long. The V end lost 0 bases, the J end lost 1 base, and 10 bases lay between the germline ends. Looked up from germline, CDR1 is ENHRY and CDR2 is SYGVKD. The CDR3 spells CAISESGSLSYEQYF. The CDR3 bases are TGTGCCATCAGTGAGTCTGGCAGCCTTTCCTACGAGCAGTACTTC.

CDR3 region: CATVRAHNTGELFF. In DNA, the CDR3 is TGTGCCACCGTCCGGGCCCACAACACCGGGGAGCTGTTTTTT. The chain uses TRBV2 and TRBJ2-2; D unclear. Germline CDR1 is SNHLY and CDR2 is FYNNEI. The V end lost 10 bases, the J end lost 2 bases, and 14 bases lay between the germline ends. The CDR3 has 14 residues.

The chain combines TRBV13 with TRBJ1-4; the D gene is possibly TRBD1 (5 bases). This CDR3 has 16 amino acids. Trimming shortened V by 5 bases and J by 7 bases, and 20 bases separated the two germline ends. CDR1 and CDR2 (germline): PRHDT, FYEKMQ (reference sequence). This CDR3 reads CASSQTGRGGFEKLFF. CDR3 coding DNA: TGTGCCAGCAGCCAGACGGGACGGGGGGGTTTTGAAAAACTGTTTTTT.

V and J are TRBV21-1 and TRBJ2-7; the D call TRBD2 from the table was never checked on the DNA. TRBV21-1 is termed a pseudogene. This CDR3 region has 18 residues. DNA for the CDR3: TGTGCCAGCAGCAAGGGGGTTCGGCGGGAGGGCCGGAACTACGAGCAGTACTTC. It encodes CASSKGVRREGRNYEQYF.

CDR3 amino acids: CASSQGQTTGELFF. The CDR3 nucleotides read TGTGCCAGCTCGCAAGGGCAGACCACCGGGGAGCTGTTTTTT. This chain joins TRBV18 and TRBJ2-2; no clear D gene. Germline CDR1 and CDR2: KGHSH and LQKENI. The CDR3 is 14 residues long. Trimming cost V 6 bases and J 4 bases, with 12 bases left between them.

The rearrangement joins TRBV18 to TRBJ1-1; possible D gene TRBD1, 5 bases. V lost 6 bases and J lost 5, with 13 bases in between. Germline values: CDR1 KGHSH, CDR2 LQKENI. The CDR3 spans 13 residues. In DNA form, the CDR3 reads TGTGCCAGCTCCGGGGGAGGTCAGACTGAAGCTTTCTTT. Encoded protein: CASSGGGQTEAFF.

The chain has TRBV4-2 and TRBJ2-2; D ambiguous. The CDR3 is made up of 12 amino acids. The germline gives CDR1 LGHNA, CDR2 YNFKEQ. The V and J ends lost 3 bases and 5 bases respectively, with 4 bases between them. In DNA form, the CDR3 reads TGTGCCAGCAGCCAGAGGACCGGGGAGCTGTTTTTT. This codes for CASSQRTGELFF.

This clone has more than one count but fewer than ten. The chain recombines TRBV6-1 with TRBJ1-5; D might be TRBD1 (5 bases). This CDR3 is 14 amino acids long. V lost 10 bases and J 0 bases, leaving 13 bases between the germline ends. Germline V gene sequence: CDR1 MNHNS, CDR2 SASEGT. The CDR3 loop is CATSRELSNQPQHF. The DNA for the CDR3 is TGTGCCACCAGCAGGGAACTTAGCAATCAGCCCCAGCATTTT.

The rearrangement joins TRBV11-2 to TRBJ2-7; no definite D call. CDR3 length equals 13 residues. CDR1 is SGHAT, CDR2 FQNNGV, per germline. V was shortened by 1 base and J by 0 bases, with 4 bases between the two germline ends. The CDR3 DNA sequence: TGTGCCAGCAGCTTAGGGACCTCCTACGAGCAGTACTTC. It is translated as CASSLGTSYEQYF.

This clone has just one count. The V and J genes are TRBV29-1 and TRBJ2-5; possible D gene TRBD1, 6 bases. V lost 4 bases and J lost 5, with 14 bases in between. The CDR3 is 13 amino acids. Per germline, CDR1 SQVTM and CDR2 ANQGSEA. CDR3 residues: CSVVRGGGETQYF. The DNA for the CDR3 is TGCAGCGTTGTCAGGGGTGGCGGGGAGACCCAGTACTTC.

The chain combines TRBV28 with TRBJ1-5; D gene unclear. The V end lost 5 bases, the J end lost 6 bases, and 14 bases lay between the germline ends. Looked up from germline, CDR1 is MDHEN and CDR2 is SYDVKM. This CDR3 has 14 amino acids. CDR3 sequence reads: CASSPSRLFQPQHF. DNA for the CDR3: TGTGCCAGCAGTCCCAGCCGTTTATTTCAGCCCCAGCATTTT.

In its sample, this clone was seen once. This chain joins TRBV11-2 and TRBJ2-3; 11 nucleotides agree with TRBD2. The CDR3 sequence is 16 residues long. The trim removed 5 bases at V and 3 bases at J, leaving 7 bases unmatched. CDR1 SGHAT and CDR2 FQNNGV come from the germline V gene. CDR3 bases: TGTGCCAGCAGCCCGTTAGCGGGGGGGCCTACAGATACGCAGTATTTT. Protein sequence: CASSPLAGGPTDTQYF. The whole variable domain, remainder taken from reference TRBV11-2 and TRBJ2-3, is EAGVAQSPRYKIIEKRQSVAFWCNPISGHATLYWYQQILGQGPKLLIQFQNNGVVDDSQLPKDRFSAERLKGVDSTLKIQPAKLEDSAVYLCASSPLAGGPTDTQYFGPGTRLTVL.

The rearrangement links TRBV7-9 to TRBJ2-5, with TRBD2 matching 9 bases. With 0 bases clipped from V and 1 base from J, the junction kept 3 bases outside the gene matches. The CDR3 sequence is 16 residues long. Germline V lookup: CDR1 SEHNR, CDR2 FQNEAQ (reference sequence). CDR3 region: CASSLALAGPQETQYF. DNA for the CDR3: TGTGCCAGCAGCTTAGCGCTAGCGGGGCCCCAAGAGACCCAGTACTTC.

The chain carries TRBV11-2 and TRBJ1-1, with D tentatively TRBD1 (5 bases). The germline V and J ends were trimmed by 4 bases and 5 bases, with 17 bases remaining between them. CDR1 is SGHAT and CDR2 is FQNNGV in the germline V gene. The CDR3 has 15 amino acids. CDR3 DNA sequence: TGTGCCAGCAGCTCACGCCGGGGCTTTGGGACTGAAGCTTTCTTT. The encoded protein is CASSSRRGFGTEAFF.

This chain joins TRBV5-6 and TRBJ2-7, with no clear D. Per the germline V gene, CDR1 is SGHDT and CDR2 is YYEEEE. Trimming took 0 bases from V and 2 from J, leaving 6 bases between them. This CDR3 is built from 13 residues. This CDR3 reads CASSLAYPYEQYF. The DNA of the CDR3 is TGTGCCAGCAGCTTGGCCTACCCCTACGAGCAGTACTTC.

The CDR3 DNA reads TGTGCCAGCAGTTCCGAAATACCCTACGAGCAGTACTTC. The encoded protein is CASSSEIPYEQYF. The genes are TRBV7-8 and TRBJ2-7; D ambiguous. CDR3 length: 13 amino acids. The V gene's germline CDR1 is SGHVS and CDR2 FQNEAQ. The ends were cut back, 6 bases at V and 2 bases at J, with 11 bases in the middle. The entire variable domain, with the rest obtained from reference TRBV7-8 and TRBJ2-7, is as follows: GAGVSQSPRYKVAKRGQDVALRCDPISGHVSLFWYQQALGQGPEFLTYFQNEAQLDKSGLPSDRFFAERPEGSVSTLKIQRTQQEDSAVYLCASSSEIPYEQYFGPGTRLTVT.

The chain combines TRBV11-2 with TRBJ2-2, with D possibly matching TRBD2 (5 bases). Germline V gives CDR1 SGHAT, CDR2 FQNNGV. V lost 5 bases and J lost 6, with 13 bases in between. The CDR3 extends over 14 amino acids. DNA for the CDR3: TGTGCCAGCAGCCGAGTCTCGCGGGCCGGGGAGCTGTTTTTT. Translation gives CASSRVSRAGELFF. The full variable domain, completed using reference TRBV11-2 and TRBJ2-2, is EAGVAQSPRYKIIEKRQSVAFWCNPISGHATLYWYQQILGQGPKLLIQFQNNGVVDDSQLPKDRFSAERLKGVDSTLKIQPAKLEDSAVYLCASSRVSRAGELFFGEGSRLTVL.

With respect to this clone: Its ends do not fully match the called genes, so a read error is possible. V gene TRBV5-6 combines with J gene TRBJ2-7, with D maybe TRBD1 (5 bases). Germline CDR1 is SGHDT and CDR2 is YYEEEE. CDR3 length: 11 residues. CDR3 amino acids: CASSLAGKVAF. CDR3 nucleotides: TGTGCCAGCAGCTTGGCAGGGAAGGTGGCCTTC.